This T cell receptor (beta chain) is from a study of radiation and T cells in renal cell carcinoma. Stated time point: baseline pretreatment blood. Noted treatment: 15 Gy SBRT to primary tumor, nephrectomy 4 weeks later. Germline CDR1 reads LGHNT; CDR2 reads FRNRAP. The CDR3 spans 15 residues. Trimming stripped 2 bases from V and 1 base from J, with 12 bases between. Clones were sequenced by immunoSEQ multiplex PCR, and TCRdb holds only the in-frame ones, with some missing. The sample contains 95,000 to 150,000 clones, around 83% of which appear only once. The chain employs TRBV12-5 and TRBJ2-7; D is possibly TRBD1 (5 bases). The material was blood, obtained from a patient whose treatment included radiotherapy and nephrectomy. The receptor's source is a woman aged 60 to 75 with renal cell carcinoma. The CDR3 spells CASGLPLQGSYEQYF. The CDR3 nucleotides read TGTGCTAGTGGTTTGCCCCTCCAGGGTTCCTACGAGCAGTACTTC.